The 2 T cell receptor beta chains presented below share a single source sample, sequenced in a study of blood T cell repertoires in COVID-19 (dated by TCRdb to 2018 to 2020). The method was the immunoSEQ multiplex PCR assay. TCRdb obtained this table from immuneACCESS and retained in-frame rearrangements with V and J assigned. These tables miss some clones; where compared with another copy, unresolved V genes account for less than half of the shortfall, and the remainder is unexplained. In all, the sample holds almost 200,000 clones, and 85% of those were seen once. The biggest ten clones account for approximately 0.97% of the sample. Sequenced sample: peripheral blood. These receptor sequences come from a man aged 55 to 70 with COVID-19, enrolled during active disease.

A single count supports this clone. The genes are TRBV7-2 and TRBJ2-3; 11 bases match TRBD1. Germline assignment: CDR1 SGHTA and CDR2 FQGNSA. The CDR3 has 16 amino acids. V shed 5 bases and J 3 bases; nucleotides not matched to a gene: 7. CDR3 in amino acids: CASSRRTGGVTDTQYF. Written as DNA, the CDR3 is TGTGCCAGCAGCCGCCGGACAGGGGGCGTTACAGATACGCAGTATTTT. Full variable domain (missing parts from reference TRBV7-2 and TRBJ2-3): GAGVSQSPSNKVTEKGKDVELRCDPISGHTALYWYRQSLGQGLEFLIYFQGNSAPDKSGLPSDRFSAERTGGSVSTLTIQRTQQEDSAVYLCASSRRTGGVTDTQYFGPGTRLTVL.

V usage is TRBV4-2 and J usage is TRBJ2-1, with 9 bases aligning to TRBD2. Unmatched junction bases numbered 5, after V lost 7 bases and J lost 4 bases. The CDR3 is 14 residues long. Germline V gene sequence: CDR1 LGHNA, CDR2 YNFKEQ. The CDR3 DNA is TGTGCCAGCAATCCTAGCGGGAATTACAATGAGCAGTTCTTC. This gives the protein CASNPSGNYNEQFF.